This T cell receptor (beta chain) was retrieved from a study of response to subunit inactivated influenza vaccine. Via MiXCR, TCRdb re-called the RT-PCR reads, giving one row per CDR3 protein. The table has roughly 700,000 distinct CDR3 sequences, 15% to 19% seen once; the top ten hold approximately 10%. CDR3 length: 15 residues. Germline loops: CDR1 SGHTA, CDR2 FQGNSA. After removal of 5 bases from V and 2 bases from J, the junction contained 7 bases not matched to a gene. This receptor was taken from a man aged 45-65 years who received an inactivated influenza vaccine. The starting material was PBMCs from blood, obtained 12 days after vaccination. V is TRBV7-2 and J is TRBJ2-3, with 7 bases lining up with TRBD1. In DNA form, the CDR3 reads TGTGCCAGCAGCAAGACAGGGTGGGTCACAGATACGCAGTATTTT. This sequence encodes CASSKTGWVTDTQYF.